The 22 T cell receptor beta chains given below trace back to one sample, sequenced in a study of beta chain features in type 1 diabetes (dated by TCRdb to the late 2010s). The library was generated by the immunoSEQ multiplex PCR assay. The entire amount of isolated RNA was reverse transcribed using the High Capacity cDNA Reverse Transcription Kit, so the sequenced TCRB transcripts were expressed ones. TCRdb carries this immuneACCESS record with in-frame sequences only. Its versions omit some clonotypes, under half of them owing to an unresolved V gene in the studies checked, with the rest unexplained. The sample includes under 90,000 clones, with roughly a third observed a single time. The biggest ten clones account for 0.4% to 0.55% of the sample. Sequenced: stem cell memory CD4+ T cells from blood. What the cell subset or site label conveys for this sample: stem cell-like memory CD4+ T cells. Receptors originate from a woman aged 18-29 years in good health.

Written as DNA, the CDR3 is TGTGCCAGTAGTACCACGGGGACAGCTTCGTCTGAGCAGTTCTTC. Its translation: CASSTTGTASSEQFF. The chain combines TRBV19 with TRBJ2-1, with 7 bases aligning to TRBD1. After removal of 4 bases from V and 9 bases from J, the junction contained 12 bases not matched to a gene. Germline assignment: CDR1 LNHDA and CDR2 SQIVND (reference sequence). There are 15 residues in the CDR3.

The V gene is TRBV5-1, the J gene TRBJ2-7; TRBD2 matches 8 bases. Germline CDR1 is SGHRS and CDR2 is YFSETQ. There are 14 residues in the CDR3. Losses at the gene ends were 4 bases for V and 6 bases for J; bases not matched to a gene: 9. The CDR3 DNA sequence: TGCGCCAGCAGCGCCGGGACTAGTGCTTCCGAGCAGTACTTC. Translated, it gives CASSAGTSASEQYF.

The chain is built from TRBV18 and TRBJ1-5; D gene unclear. V was pared by 6 bases and J by 7 bases, with 16 bases between. The germline V gene has CDR1 KGHSH and CDR2 LQKENI. The CDR3 runs to 14 residues. The CDR3 reads CASSPVDGSQPQHF. The CDR3 nucleotides read TGTGCCAGCTCTCCCGTCGACGGGAGCCAGCCCCAGCATTTT.

This clone has only a few counts. The rearrangement links TRBV30 to TRBJ2-1; D is perhaps TRBD2 (5 bases). Trimming removed 3 bases from V and 3 bases from J, with 12 bases in between. Germline lookup yields CDR1 GTSNPN and CDR2 SVGIG (reference sequence). CDR3 length equals 14 residues. The CDR3 region has the DNA TGTGCCTGGAGAGGGAAAGGGAGCTACAATGAGCAGTTCTTC. This codes for CAWRGKGSYNEQFF.

CDR3 sequence: CASSVSPGGETQYF. CDR3 DNA: TGTGCCAGCAGCGTATCTCCCGGCGGAGAGACCCAGTACTTC. This chain uses TRBV9 with TRBJ2-5; D is uncertain. Between the trimmed V and J ends, which lost 1 base and 4 bases, there was a span of 11 bases. The CDR3 runs to 14 residues. Germline assignment: CDR1 SGDLS and CDR2 YYNGEE.

This clone was seen only a few times. The gene calls are TRBV18 and TRBJ1-1; 7 bases are a match to TRBD1. The CDR3 is 17 amino acids. The V and J ends lost 1 base and 1 base, in that order; junction bases with no gene match: 9. CDR1 KGHSH and CDR2 LQKENI come from the germline V gene. CDR3 DNA sequence: TGTGCCAGCTCACCACTGGAGGGGGCCGGCACGAACACTGAAGCTTTCTTT. Protein sequence: CASSPLEGAGTNTEAFF.

This clone was found many times. The chain uses TRBV23-1 and TRBJ1-4; D gene ambiguous. TRBV23-1 is classed as an ORF, of uncertain function. The CDR3 length is 15 residues. The ends were cut back, 3 bases at V and 0 bases at J, with 8 bases in the middle. CDR3 in amino acids: CASSHRGATNEKLFF. CDR3 in DNA: TGCGCCAGCAGTCATCGAGGAGCAACTAATGAAAAACTGTTTTTT.

V usage is TRBV7-6 and J usage is TRBJ2-5, with 7 nucleotides matching TRBD2. Unmatched junction bases numbered 7, after V lost 5 bases and J lost 4 bases. The length of the CDR3 is 14 residues. Germline CDR1 and CDR2: SGHVS and FNYEAQ. CDR3 sequence reads: CASSQLAMGETQYF. Here the CDR3 DNA reads TGTGCCAGCAGCCAACTAGCGATGGGAGAGACCCAGTACTTC.

A few counts support this clone. The genes are TRBV5-1 and TRBJ2-7; D unclear. V was clipped by 1 base and J by 4 bases, with 12 bases between them. Germline V CDR1 and CDR2: SGHRS, YFSETQ. The CDR3 covers 14 residues. The CDR3: CASSLRGTDYEQYF. The DNA for the CDR3 is TGCGCCAGCAGCTTGCGAGGAACTGATTACGAGCAGTACTTC.

This clone was recorded a few times. The chain joins TRBV10-3 to TRBJ1-5; D remains unclear. This CDR3 comprises 12 residues. V lost 0 bases, J lost 7 bases, and 4 bases lay in between. Germline V gene lookup returns CDR1 ENHRY and CDR2 SYGVKD. The CDR3 nucleotides are TGTGCCATCAGTGAGTCGGGCCAGCCCCAGCATTTT. It translates to CAISESGQPQHF.

The J gene is TRBJ2-3, the V gene TRBV30; no reliable D call. Trimming left V 5 bases short and J 3 bases short, with 9 bases between. Germline V lookup: CDR1 GTSNPN, CDR2 SVGIG (reference sequence). The CDR3 runs 12 residues. This chain's CDR3 is CAWGRVTDTQYF. CDR3 in DNA: TGTGCCTGGGGCCGGGTTACAGATACGCAGTATTTT.

CDR3 DNA: TGTGCCAGCAGCGGTTTTGAGGGAGGTAATGAGCAGTTCTTC. Translation gives CASSGFEGGNEQFF. The J gene is TRBJ2-1, the V gene TRBV7-6; D is perhaps TRBD2 (6 bases). Germline CDR1 is SGHVS and CDR2 is FNYEAQ. This CDR3 spans 14 amino acids. V lost 5 bases and J 7 bases, leaving 15 bases between the germline ends.

This clone was seen at least ten times. The chain is built from TRBV27 and TRBJ2-7; no definite D call. The germline CDR1 and CDR2 sequences are MNHEY and SMNVEV (reference sequence). CDR3 length: 11 amino acids. Trimming cost V 2 bases and J 5 bases, with 4 bases left between them. CDR3 sequence: CASSLEDEQYF. CDR3 bases: TGTGCCAGCAGTTTAGAGGACGAGCAGTACTTC.

This clone was detected only a few times. The rearrangement links TRBV19 to TRBJ1-5; D might be TRBD1 (5 bases). V lost 6 bases, J lost 4 bases, and 10 bases lay in between. The CDR3 is 13 amino acids. Germline V gene data show CDR1 as LNHDA and CDR2 as SQIVND (reference sequence). In nucleotides, the CDR3 is TGTGCCAGTAGGGACAATCTTAATCAGCCCCAGCATTTT. It translates to CASRDNLNQPQHF.

V gene TRBV2 combines with J gene TRBJ2-7, with TRBD2 as a possible D gene (5 bases). The CDR3 runs 14 residues. CDR1 is SNHLY and CDR2 is FYNNEI in the germline V gene. V was shortened by 7 bases and J by 1 base, with 14 bases between the two germline ends. The CDR3 DNA follows: TGTGCCAGCAACCGACTCGGGGAATCCTACGAGCAGTACTTC. As protein: CASNRLGESYEQYF.

This clone was counted a few times. J is TRBJ1-2 and V is TRBV5-1; D is unresolved. V lost 0 bases, J lost 0 bases, and 12 bases lay in between. This CDR3 is 16 amino acids long. Germline lookup yields CDR1 SGHRS and CDR2 YFSETQ. The CDR3 here is CASSLEGGPANYGYTF. CDR3 nucleotide sequence: TGCGCCAGCAGCTTGGAGGGAGGCCCAGCTAACTATGGCTACACCTTC.

The V and J genes are TRBV4-3 and TRBJ1-1, with 9 nucleotides matching TRBD1. The CDR3 extends over 14 amino acids. The V gene end was trimmed by 6 bases and the J gene end by 5 bases; junction bases not matched to a gene: 7. CDR1 LGHNA and CDR2 YSLEER come from the germline V gene. CDR3 in amino acids: CASSYTGGWTEAFF. As DNA, the CDR3 is TGCGCCAGCAGTTATACAGGGGGCTGGACTGAAGCTTTCTTT.

The genes are TRBV2 and TRBJ1-5; D is possibly TRBD1 (5 bases). The CDR3 is made up of 16 amino acids. Trimming stripped 7 bases from V and 0 bases from J, with 16 bases between. Germline V gives CDR1 SNHLY, CDR2 FYNNEI. The CDR3 DNA reads TGTGCCAGCAATCCGAACGGACACTATAGCAATCAGCCCCAGCATTTT. Protein: CASNPNGHYSNQPQHF.

The CDR3: CASSVERETEQFF. The DNA for the CDR3 is TGTGCCAGCAGCGTAGAAAGGGAGACTGAGCAGTTCTTC. The chain recombines TRBV9 with TRBJ2-1, with D possibly matching TRBD2 (5 bases). This CDR3 region has 13 residues. Germline values: CDR1 SGDLS, CDR2 YYNGEE. Trimming took off 0 bases at V and 9 bases at J, with 10 bases between the two ends.

The J gene is TRBJ1-1, the V gene TRBV9, with 7 nucleotides matching TRBD1. CDR3 length: 15 amino acids. Germline CDR1 is SGDLS and CDR2 is YYNGEE. After removal of 3 bases from V and 5 bases from J, the junction contained 10 bases not matched to a gene. CDR3 bases: TGTGCCAGCAGCGGCAGACAGGGTATGGAGACTGAAGCTTTCTTT. It specifies CASSGRQGMETEAFF.

The chain links TRBV5-1 to TRBJ2-3, with TRBD2 matching over 11 bases. This CDR3 region has 16 residues. The germline V gene has CDR1 SGHRS and CDR2 YFSETQ. After removal of 3 bases from V and 2 bases from J, the junction contained 5 bases not matched to a gene. The CDR3 DNA reads as TGCGCCAGCAGCTCCGGGACTAGCGGTCCCACAGATACGCAGTATTTT. Encoded protein: CASSSGTSGPTDTQYF.

The V gene is TRBV5-1, the J gene TRBJ1-2; 9 bases are shared with TRBD1. The V gene end was trimmed by 4 bases and the J gene end by 4 bases; junction bases not matched to a gene: 11. CDR3 length: 16 residues. Germline CDR1 SGHRS, CDR2 YFSETQ. CDR3 sequence reads: CASSLNPQGASYGYTF. CDR3 nucleotides: TGCGCCAGCAGCCTTAATCCACAGGGGGCGAGCTATGGCTACACCTTC.